This section outlines one T cell receptor beta chain sequence together with its context. This CDR3 contains 18 residues. Germline loops: CDR1 SGHTA, CDR2 FQGNSA. With 0 bases clipped from V and 7 bases from J, the junction kept 14 bases outside the gene matches. This record belongs to a study of Graves' ophthalmopathy and Graves' hyperthyroidism. Investigators amplified TCR beta CDR3 regions from RNA transcripts. Second-round multiplex PCR followed a first-round RT-PCR using HTBI primers. Each CDR3 protein is one row after TCRdb ran MiXCR on the multiplex PCR reads. The sample comprises some 370,000 distinct CDR3 sequences, approximately 18% of which are singletons, and 2.4% rests with the top ten.

This receptor was obtained from an adult woman with stable Graves' hyperthyroidism. The rearrangement uses TRBV7-2 and TRBJ2-2, with 7 bases aligning to TRBD2. Sequencing was done on a sample of peripheral blood. CDR3 in amino acids: CASSLALISGWGGGELFF. CDR3 coding DNA: TGTGCCAGCAGCTTAGCGCTCATTAGCGGGTGGGGTGGCGGGGAGCTGTTTTTT.